This T cell receptor beta chain is drawn from a study of T cells expressing NK-cell markers. Study context: It was from sorted CD3+CD56+NKG2C+, CD3+CD56+NKG2C- and CD3+CD56-NKG2C+ T cells that TCR beta repertoires came.

TCRdb re-called the 5' RACE reads; every CDR3 protein appears as one record, without DNA. This repertoire includes 250,000 or so distinct CDR3 sequences. A remark on this clonotype: Its antigen is unidentified.

General study results and limits: NKG2C+ dominant clonotype frequencies in about 6 donors were 1.0-7.0% of CD8+ T cells. No clear determination of HCMV specificity was made for expanded NKG2C+ T cell clones.

Germline V gene data show CDR1 as LGHNA and CDR2 as YNFKEQ. This CDR3 comprises 16 residues. The chain joins TRBV4-2 to TRBJ2-4; TCRdb names TRBD1, which stays unverified in the absence of DNA. This TCR derives from a woman aged 18-70 years in good health. The specimen was blood T cells: a sorted CD56 or NKG2C T cell subset, CD4+ or CD8+ T cells, or bulk PBMC T cells (not recorded which). Here the CDR3 reads CASSQAAGGVENIQYF.